This TCR beta chain was retrieved from a study of patients and donors after allogeneic stem cell transplantation. Via MiXCR, TCRdb re-called the RT-PCR reads, giving one row per CDR3 protein. The sample yields under 200,000 distinct CDR3 sequences, about 32% seen once. V lost 6 bases, J lost 3 bases, and 4 bases stayed unmatched. This CDR3 contains 15 residues. The receptor's source is a human donor who was either an allogeneic HSCT recipient or a stem cell or donor lymphocyte infusion donor (not recorded which). It is not recorded whose cells these are; they may come from a transplant donor. The chain joins TRBV12-3 or TRBV12-4 to TRBJ2-7; 14 nucleotides align to TRBD2. The material sequenced was blood, either unsorted or a sorted T cell fraction (not recorded which). CDR3 amino acids: CASRPGLAGVYEQYF. In DNA, the CDR3 is TGTGCCAGCAGGCCGGGACTAGCGGGAGTCTACGAGCAGTACTTC.